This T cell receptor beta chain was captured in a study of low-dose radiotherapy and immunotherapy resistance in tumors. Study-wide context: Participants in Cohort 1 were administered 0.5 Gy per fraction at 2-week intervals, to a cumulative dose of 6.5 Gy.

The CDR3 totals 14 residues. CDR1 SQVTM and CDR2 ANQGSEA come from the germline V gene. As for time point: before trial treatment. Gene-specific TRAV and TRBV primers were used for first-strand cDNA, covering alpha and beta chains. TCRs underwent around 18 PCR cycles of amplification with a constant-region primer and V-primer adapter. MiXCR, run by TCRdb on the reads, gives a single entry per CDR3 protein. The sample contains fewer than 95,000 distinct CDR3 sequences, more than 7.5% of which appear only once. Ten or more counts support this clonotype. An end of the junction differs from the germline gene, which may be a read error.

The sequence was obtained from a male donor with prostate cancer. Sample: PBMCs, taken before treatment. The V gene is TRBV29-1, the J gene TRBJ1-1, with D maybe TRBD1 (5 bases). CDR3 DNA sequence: TGCAGCGTCGAAGGGGATAAGGCGAACACTGAAGCTTTCTTT. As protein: CSVEGDKANTEAFF.